The 2 T cell receptor beta chains in this list originate from one sample, sequenced in a study of graft-versus-host responses after intestinal transplantation. Data came from immunoSEQ multiplex PCR; TCRdb stores just in-frame clones and leaves some out. Seen here are around 110,000 clones, approximately 90% observed once, and the top ten hold about 0.18%. Their antigens remain unidentified. This sample comprised unstimulated CD4+ T cells sorted from spleen or lymph node cells, obtained before intestinal transplant. These TCRs come from a human donor who received an intestinal transplant.

This clone was observed a few times. This chain connects TRBV6-1 to TRBJ1-2; 8 nucleotides agree with TRBD1. Germline V gives CDR1 MNHNS, CDR2 SASEGT. Trimming at V came to 7 bases and at J to 4 bases, leaving 8 bases not matched to a gene. The CDR3 is 14 residues long. The CDR3 sequence: CASNMGQVVYGYTF. CDR3 nucleotides: TGTGCCAGCAATATGGGACAGGTGGTCTATGGCTACACCTTC.

The chain combines TRBV5-1 with TRBJ1-1; weak D call: TRBD1 (5 bases). The CDR3 is 14 amino acids. The germline CDR1 and CDR2 sequences are SGHRS and YFSETQ. V lost 9 bases, J lost 3 bases, and 18 bases lay in between. The CDR3 bases are TGCGCCACCCGCCCAGGGTATATGCACACTGAAGCTTTCTTT. Its protein product is CATRPGYMHTEAFF. The full variable domain, completed using reference TRBV5-1 and TRBJ1-1, is KAGVTQTPRYLIKTRGQQVTLSCSPISGHRSVSWYQQTPGQGLQFLFEYFSETQRNKGNFPGRFSGRQFSNSRSEMNVSTLELGDSALYLCATRPGYMHTEAFFGQGTRLTVV.